Shown below are 30 T cell receptor beta chains from a single sample sequenced in a study of cytomegalovirus exposure and HLA in healthy donors. The PCR used 60 Vbeta and 13 Jbeta primers. Generated by immunoSEQ multiplex PCR, the TCRdb table keeps only in-frame clones and is missing some. Recorded for this sample: some 51,000 clones. What was sequenced was PBMCs. The receptor set was obtained from a man aged 35 to 55 in good health and CMV-seropositive.

The chain combines TRBV14 with TRBJ2-3; D may be TRBD2 (6 bases). Trimming took off 5 bases at V and 3 bases at J, with 9 bases between the two ends. The germline gives CDR1 SGHDN, CDR2 FVKESK. The CDR3 loop spans 13 amino acids. The CDR3 reads CASSGTGTDTQYF. The CDR3 region has the DNA TGTGCCAGCAGCGGGACTGGAACAGATACGCAGTATTTT.

In nucleotides, the CDR3 is TGCGCCAGCAGCCCCCAGACAGGGGACGAGGAAAAACTGTTTTTT. Protein: CASSPQTGDEEKLFF. The chain couples TRBV4-1 to TRBJ1-4; 8 bases map to TRBD1. CDR3 size: 15 residues. V lost 4 bases to trimming and J lost 8 bases; unmatched junction nucleotides: 9. In germline, CDR1 is MGHRA, CDR2 YSYEKL.

The chain carries TRBV7-2 and TRBJ2-5; unclear D gene. CDR1 is SGHTA, CDR2 FQGNSA, per germline. The germline V and J ends were trimmed by 1 base and 1 base, with 4 bases remaining between them. The CDR3 totals 13 residues. The CDR3 nucleotides are TGTGCCAGCAGCTTAGGGGCCCAAGAGACCCAGTACTTC. Encoded protein: CASSLGAQETQYF. The whole variable domain, remainder taken from reference TRBV7-2 and TRBJ2-5, is GAGVSQSPSNKVTEKGKDVELRCDPISGHTALYWYRQSLGQGLEFLIYFQGNSAPDKSGLPSDRFSAERTGGSVSTLTIQRTQQEDSAVYLCASSLGAQETQYFGPGTRLLVL.

In regard to this clone: Compared with germline, one end of the junction differs, possibly owing to a read error. This chain uses TRBV7-9 with TRBJ1-3; TRBD1 is a possible D gene (5 bases). Per germline, CDR1 SEHNR and CDR2 FQNEAQ (reference sequence). This CDR3 is built from 14 residues. The CDR3 sequence: CASSLGGTGNTIHF. CDR3 nucleotide sequence: TGTGCCAGCAGCTTAGGAGGGACTGGAAACACCATACATTTT.

The chain links TRBV9 to TRBJ1-3; 7 bases are shared with TRBD1. The germline CDR1 and CDR2 sequences are SGDLS and YYNGEE. V gave up 3 bases and J gave up 0 bases; unmatched junction bases: 9. The CDR3 has 17 amino acids. The CDR3 DNA follows: TGTGCCAGCAGCGAAACTCCCGACAGGGCCTCTGGAAACACCATATATTTT. Amino acid sequence: CASSETPDRASGNTIYF. The variable domain in full, with the rest retrieved from reference TRBV9 and TRBJ1-3, is DSGVTQTPKHLITATGQRVTLRCSPRSGDLSVYWYQQSLDQGLQFLIQYYNGEERAKGNILERFSAQQFPDLHSELNLSSLELGDSALYFCASSETPDRASGNTIYFGEGSWLTVV.

The chain uses TRBV9 and TRBJ2-1; no reliable D call. The CDR3 has 11 residues. Trimming took off 7 bases at V and 4 bases at J, with 6 bases between the two ends. Germline V gene data show CDR1 as SGDLS and CDR2 as YYNGEE. DNA of the CDR3: TGTGCCAGCGCCACTTACAATGAGCAGTTCTTC. This encodes CASATYNEQFF.

The V call is TRBV15, the J call TRBJ1-4; no clear D gene. V was clipped by 0 bases and J by 8 bases, with 16 bases between them. The germline gives CDR1 LNHNV, CDR2 YYDKDF (reference sequence). The CDR3 runs 16 residues. This CDR3 is CATSRDQAGKEEKLFF. Written as DNA, the CDR3 is TGTGCCACCAGCAGAGATCAGGCGGGGAAAGAGGAAAAACTGTTTTTT.

The V call is TRBV6-5, the J call TRBJ2-1; TRBD2 agrees at 10 bases. The CDR3 has 13 residues. V shed 6 bases, J shed 5 bases, and the junction held 1 base outside the gene matches. CDR1 and CDR2 (germline): MNHEY, SVGAGI. CDR3: CASRGTSDNEQFF. The DNA of the CDR3 is TGTGCCAGCAGAGGGACTAGCGACAATGAGCAGTTCTTC.

The chain has TRBV5-4 and TRBJ2-7; a possible D gene is TRBD2 (6 bases). Per germline, CDR1 SGHNT and CDR2 YYREEE (reference sequence). The CDR3 is 14 residues long. Trimming removed 0 bases at V and 4 bases at J, with 11 bases between. CDR3 loop: CASSLDGTYYEQYF. CDR3 coding DNA: TGTGCCAGCAGCTTGGACGGGACTTATTACGAGCAGTACTTC.

The CDR3 DNA sequence: TGTGCCAGCTGCCCGGGACTAGCGAGTTACGAGCAGTACTTC. Amino acid sequence: CASCPGLASYEQYF. The J gene is TRBJ2-7, the V gene TRBV7-2, with 10 bases aligning to TRBD2. CDR1 is SGHTA, CDR2 FQGNSA, per germline. The J segment lost 4 bases and the V segment lost 8 bases, leaving 8 bases of the junction unmatched. The CDR3 has 14 residues.

The chain joins TRBV5-1 to TRBJ2-1, with D possibly being TRBD2 (6 bases). The germline V gene has CDR1 SGHRS and CDR2 YFSETQ. V lost 2 bases to trimming and J lost 4 bases, with 16 bases between them. CDR3 length: 16 residues. The CDR3 coding sequence is TGCGCCAGCAGCTTACCGATAGGGGCGGGGTACAATGAGCAGTTCTTC. It encodes CASSLPIGAGYNEQFF.

CDR3 in amino acids: CAIAKGQGGDTQYF. The CDR3 coding sequence is TGTGCCATCGCCAAGGGGCAGGGGGGAGATACGCAGTATTTT. The J gene is TRBJ2-3, the V gene TRBV10-3; perhaps TRBD1 as D (7 bases). Germline assignment: CDR1 ENHRY and CDR2 SYGVKD. The ends were cut back, 8 bases at V and 5 bases at J, with 17 bases in the middle. The CDR3 has 14 residues.

This chain links TRBV7-9 with TRBJ1-5; unclear D gene. The ends were cut back, 1 base at V and 8 bases at J, with 12 bases in the middle. This CDR3 comprises 14 residues. Germline-derived CDR1 and CDR2 are SEHNR and FQNEAQ (reference sequence). The CDR3, as DNA: TGTGCCAGCAGCTTAGGAATAGCGGGTAAGCCCCAGCATTTT. Residues: CASSLGIAGKPQHF.

V usage is TRBV6-5 and J usage is TRBJ1-4; a possible D gene is TRBD1 (6 bases). Germline V gives CDR1 MNHEY, CDR2 SVGAGI. V was shortened by 2 bases and J by 7 bases, with 11 bases between the two germline ends. This CDR3 comprises 14 residues. The CDR3 here is CASSYRGAGEKLFF. As DNA, the CDR3 is TGTGCCAGCAGTTACCGGGGGGCGGGTGAAAAACTGTTTTTT.

The chain couples TRBV9 to TRBJ2-3; 8 bases agree with TRBD2. This CDR3 contains 18 residues. The germline V gene encodes CDR1 SGDLS and CDR2 YYNGEE. V shed 0 bases and J 5 bases; nucleotides not matched to a gene: 14. The CDR3 spells CASSVEAGGRLKGDTQYF. CDR3 DNA: TGTGCCAGCAGCGTAGAGGCGGGCGGGAGGCTTAAGGGAGATACGCAGTATTTT.

The chain employs TRBV6-4 and TRBJ2-3; D gene ambiguous. The CDR3 extends over 14 amino acids. Germline CDR1 MRHNA, CDR2 SNTAGT. V lost 5 bases, J lost 0 bases, and 9 bases lay in between. CDR3 nucleotide sequence: TGTGCCAGCAGTTCAGAGGCTAGCACAGATACGCAGTATTTT. It encodes CASSSEASTDTQYF.

The chain links TRBV9 to TRBJ2-3; D not certain. V was trimmed by 1 base and J by 4 bases, leaving 16 bases between them. The CDR3 contains 16 residues. Germline CDR1 and CDR2: SGDLS and YYNGEE. DNA for the CDR3: TGTGCCAGCAGCGTATACGGGTCCTTCTCTTCAGATACGCAGTATTTT. Amino acids: CASSVYGSFSSDTQYF. Based on the CDR3 plus reference TRBV9 and TRBJ2-3, the full variable domain is DSGVTQTPKHLITATGQRVTLRCSPRSGDLSVYWYQQSLDQGLQFLIQYYNGEERAKGNILERFSAQQFPDLHSELNLSSLELGDSALYFCASSVYGSFSSDTQYFGPGTRLTVL.

CDR3 sequence reads: CASSPRPEFGNTIYF. The CDR3 nucleotides read TGTGCCAGCAGCCCACGACCGGAGTTTGGAAACACCATATATTTT. This chain joins TRBV9 and TRBJ1-3; D gene uncertain. The V end was cut by 4 bases, the J end by 3 bases, with 14 bases between. Looked up from germline, CDR1 is SGDLS and CDR2 is YYNGEE. There are 15 residues in the CDR3. The variable domain in full, with the rest retrieved from reference TRBV9 and TRBJ1-3, is DSGVTQTPKHLITATGQRVTLRCSPRSGDLSVYWYQQSLDQGLQFLIQYYNGEERAKGNILERFSAQQFPDLHSELNLSSLELGDSALYFCASSPRPEFGNTIYFGEGSWLTVV.

The chain uses TRBV4-3 and TRBJ2-5; the match to TRBD1 covers 8 bases. The CDR3 covers 15 residues. Trimming removed 4 bases from V and 4 bases from J; junction bases left unmatched: 8. The germline CDR1 and CDR2 sequences are LGHNA and YSLEER. The CDR3 here is CASSRTGSGRETQYF. The CDR3 coding sequence is TGCGCCAGCAGCCGGACAGGGAGTGGGCGAGAGACCCAGTACTTC.

DNA of the CDR3: TGTGCCAGCAGCCAGTCGGGCCGGGGTAATGAAAAACTGTTTTTT. Encoded protein: CASSQSGRGNEKLFF. The chain has TRBV7-9 and TRBJ1-4; D is unclear. V lost 5 bases, J lost 4 bases, and 14 bases lay in between. Germline assignment: CDR1 SEHNR and CDR2 FQNEAQ (reference sequence). The CDR3 loop spans 15 amino acids.

J is TRBJ2-7 and V is TRBV18; 8 bases fit TRBD2. This CDR3 region has 15 residues. CDR1 and CDR2 (germline): KGHSH, LQKENI. With 6 bases clipped from V and 3 bases from J, the junction kept 10 bases outside the gene matches. The CDR3 nucleotides read TGTGCCAGCTCCCCTACTAGCGGAGCTAACTACGAGCAGTACTTC. This gives the protein CASSPTSGANYEQYF. Filled out from reference TRBV18 and TRBJ2-7, the complete variable domain reads NAGVMQNPRHLVRRRGQEARLRCSPMKGHSHVYWYRQLPEEGLKFMVYLQKENIIDESGMPKERFSAEFPKEGPSILRIQQVVRGDSAAYFCASSPTSGANYEQYFGPGTRLTVT.

V and J are TRBV30 and TRBJ2-3, with TRBD2 matching 8 bases. The CDR3 contains 16 residues. V trimming: 3 bases; J trimming: 5 bases; junction bases outside the gene matches: 13. Germline CDR1 and CDR2: GTSNPN and SVGIG (reference sequence). The CDR3 reads CAWSLAGLGGKDTQYF. CDR3 DNA: TGTGCCTGGAGCCTAGCGGGCCTTGGGGGGAAAGATACGCAGTATTTT.

This chain connects TRBV6-5 to TRBJ1-4; 8 bases line up with TRBD1. Germline V gene lookup returns CDR1 MNHEY and CDR2 SVGAGI. The CDR3 is 14 residues long. The V and J ends lost 5 bases and 6 bases, in that order; junction bases with no gene match: 5. This chain's CDR3 is CASSRTGRDEKLFF. CDR3 nucleotides: TGTGCCAGCAGTAGGACAGGGAGGGATGAAAAACTGTTTTTT.

The V call is TRBV7-3, the J call TRBJ2-3, with D perhaps TRBD2 (6 bases). In germline, CDR1 is SGHTA, CDR2 FQGTGA. CDR3 length: 13 amino acids. The V gene lost 1 base and the J gene lost 5 bases, with 7 bases spanning the gap. The CDR3 DNA sequence: TGTGCCAGCAGCTTAAACGGGGGAGATACGCAGTATTTT. This sequence encodes CASSLNGGDTQYF.

This chain joins TRBV5-1 and TRBJ2-5; 7 positions match TRBD2. The CDR3 runs to 16 residues. Looked up from germline, CDR1 is SGHRS and CDR2 is YFSETQ. Germline trimming cut 5 bases from V and 1 base from J; bases unmatched to any gene: 11. The CDR3 DNA reads TGCGCCAGCAGTATTGGGCCGGGGGAGGGCCAAGAGACCCAGTACTTC. As protein: CASSIGPGEGQETQYF.

The chain has TRBV2 and TRBJ1-4; 9 positions agree with TRBD1. The V gene end was trimmed by 6 bases and the J gene end by 5 bases; junction bases not matched to a gene: 10. The CDR3 is 16 amino acids. CDR1 and CDR2 (germline): SNHLY, FYNNEI. CDR3 DNA sequence: TGTGCCAGCAGGGTCCCGGGACAGGGTCCGAATGAAAAACTGTTTTTT. Protein: CASRVPGQGPNEKLFF.

The chain carries TRBV10-3 and TRBJ1-1; 12 bases line up with TRBD1. Trimming at V came to 6 bases and at J to 0 bases, leaving 5 bases not matched to a gene. The CDR3 consists of 16 residues. Germline V CDR1 and CDR2: ENHRY, SYGVKD. DNA of the CDR3: TGTGCCATCAGAGCTGGGACAGGGGGCCTGAACACTGAAGCTTTCTTT. Translated: CAIRAGTGGLNTEAFF.

In nucleotides, the CDR3 is TGCGCCAGCAGTGAAACGACATCAGAGACCCAGTACTTC. It codes for CASSETTSETQYF. V is TRBV10-2 and J is TRBJ2-5; no reliable D call. V lost 3 bases and J lost 4, with 9 bases in between. The CDR3 contains 13 residues. Germline V lookup: CDR1 WSHSY, CDR2 SAAADI.

The V call is TRBV15, the J call TRBJ2-6; unclear D gene. The V and J ends lost 0 bases and 4 bases respectively, with 10 bases between them. Per germline, CDR1 LNHNV and CDR2 YYDKDF (reference sequence). The CDR3 covers 16 residues. The CDR3 loop reads CATSRDRVVGANVLTF. The CDR3 DNA is TGTGCCACCAGCAGAGATCGGGTCGTCGGGGCCAACGTCCTGACTTTC.

V and J are TRBV10-3 and TRBJ2-1, with TRBD2 matching 9 bases. CDR1 ENHRY and CDR2 SYGVKD come from the germline V gene. V was clipped by 8 bases and J by 5 bases; unmatched bases: 10. This CDR3 is built from 15 residues. The CDR3: CAIAVVTSGNNEQFF. The DNA of the CDR3 is TGTGCCATCGCGGTCGTGACTAGCGGAAACAATGAGCAGTTCTTC.